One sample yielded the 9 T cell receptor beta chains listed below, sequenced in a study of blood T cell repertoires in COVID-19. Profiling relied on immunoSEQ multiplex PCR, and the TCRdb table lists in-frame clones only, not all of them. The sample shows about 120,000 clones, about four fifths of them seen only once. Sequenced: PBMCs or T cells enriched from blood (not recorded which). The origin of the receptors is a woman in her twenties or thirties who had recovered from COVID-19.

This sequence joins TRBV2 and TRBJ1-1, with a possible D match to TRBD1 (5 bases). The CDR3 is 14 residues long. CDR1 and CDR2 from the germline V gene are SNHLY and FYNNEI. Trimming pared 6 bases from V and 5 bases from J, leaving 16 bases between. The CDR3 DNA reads TGTGCCAGCAGGGAGATGGCCAGGGTGACTGAAGCTTTCTTT. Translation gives CASREMARVTEAFF. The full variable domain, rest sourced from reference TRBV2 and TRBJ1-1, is EPEVTQTPSHQVTQMGQEVILRCVPISNHLYFYWYRQILGQKVEFLVSFYNNEISEKSEIFDDQFSVERPDGSNFTLKIRSTKLEDSAMYFCASREMARVTEAFFGQGTRLTVV.

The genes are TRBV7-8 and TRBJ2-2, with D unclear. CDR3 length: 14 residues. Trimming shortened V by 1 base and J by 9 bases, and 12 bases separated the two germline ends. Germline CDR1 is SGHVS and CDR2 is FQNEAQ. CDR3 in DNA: TGTGCCAGCAGCTTAGAGGAGAGAGTCCGGGAGCTGTTTTTT. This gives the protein CASSLEERVRELFF. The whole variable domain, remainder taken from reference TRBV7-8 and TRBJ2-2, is GAGVSQSPRYKVAKRGQDVALRCDPISGHVSLFWYQQALGQGPEFLTYFQNEAQLDKSGLPSDRFFAERPEGSVSTLKIQRTQQEDSAVYLCASSLEERVRELFFGEGSRLTVL.

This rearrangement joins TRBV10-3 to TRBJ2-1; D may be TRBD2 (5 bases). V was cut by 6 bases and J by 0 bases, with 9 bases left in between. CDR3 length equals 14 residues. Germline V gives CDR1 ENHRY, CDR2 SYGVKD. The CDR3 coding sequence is TGTGCCATCAGCCAAGGAGGCTCCTACAATGAGCAGTTCTTC. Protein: CAISQGGSYNEQFF.

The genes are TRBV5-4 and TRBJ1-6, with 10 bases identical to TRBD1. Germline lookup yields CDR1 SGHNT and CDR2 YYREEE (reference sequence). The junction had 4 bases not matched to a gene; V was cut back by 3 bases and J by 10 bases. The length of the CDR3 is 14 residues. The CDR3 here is CASSWDRGGSPLHF. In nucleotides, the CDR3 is TGTGCCAGCAGCTGGGACAGGGGTGGATCACCCCTCCACTTT. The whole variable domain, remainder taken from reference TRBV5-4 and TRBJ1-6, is ETGVTQSPTHLIKTRGQQVTLRCSSQSGHNTVSWYQQALGQGPQFIFQYYREEENGRGNFPPRFSGLQFPNYSSELNVNALELDDSALYLCASSWDRGGSPLHFGNGTRLTVT.

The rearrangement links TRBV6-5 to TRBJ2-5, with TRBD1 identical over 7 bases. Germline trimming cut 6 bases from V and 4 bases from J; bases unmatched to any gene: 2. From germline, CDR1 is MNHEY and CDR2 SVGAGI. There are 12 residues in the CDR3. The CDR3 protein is CASSRGRETQYF. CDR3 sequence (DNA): TGTGCCAGCAGCAGGGGGAGAGAGACCCAGTACTTC.

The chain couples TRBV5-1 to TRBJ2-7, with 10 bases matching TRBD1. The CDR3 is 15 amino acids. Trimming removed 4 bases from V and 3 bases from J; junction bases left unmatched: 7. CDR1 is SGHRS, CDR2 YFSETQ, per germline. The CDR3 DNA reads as TGCGCCAGCAGCCGGGGGACAGGGGATGGCTACGAGCAGTACTTC. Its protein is CASSRGTGDGYEQYF.

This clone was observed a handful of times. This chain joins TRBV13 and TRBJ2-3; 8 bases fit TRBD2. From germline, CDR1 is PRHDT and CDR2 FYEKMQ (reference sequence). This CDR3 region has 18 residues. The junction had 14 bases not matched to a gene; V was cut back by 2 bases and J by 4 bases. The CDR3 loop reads CASSLTLTSGGMADTQYF. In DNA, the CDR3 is TGTGCCAGCAGCTTAACTCTTACTAGCGGAGGGATGGCAGATACGCAGTATTTT. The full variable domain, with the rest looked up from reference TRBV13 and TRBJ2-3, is AAGVIQSPRHLIKEKRETATLKCYPIPRHDTVYWYQQGPGQDPQFLISFYEKMQSDKGSIPDRFSAQQFSDYHSELNMSSLELGDSALYFCASSLTLTSGGMADTQYFGPGTRLTVL.

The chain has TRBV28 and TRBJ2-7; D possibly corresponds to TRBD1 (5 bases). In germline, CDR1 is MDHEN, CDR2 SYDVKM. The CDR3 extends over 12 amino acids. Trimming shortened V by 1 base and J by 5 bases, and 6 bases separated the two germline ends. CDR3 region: CASSLLGDEQYF. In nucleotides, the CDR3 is TGTGCCAGCAGTTTATTAGGGGACGAGCAGTACTTC.

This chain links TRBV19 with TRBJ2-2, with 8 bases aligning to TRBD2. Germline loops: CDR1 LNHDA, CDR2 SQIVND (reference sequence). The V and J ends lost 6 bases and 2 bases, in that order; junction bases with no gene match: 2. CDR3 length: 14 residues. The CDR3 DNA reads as TGTGCCAGTAGCGGGGGGGGAAACACCGGGGAGCTGTTTTTT. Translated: CASSGGGNTGELFF.